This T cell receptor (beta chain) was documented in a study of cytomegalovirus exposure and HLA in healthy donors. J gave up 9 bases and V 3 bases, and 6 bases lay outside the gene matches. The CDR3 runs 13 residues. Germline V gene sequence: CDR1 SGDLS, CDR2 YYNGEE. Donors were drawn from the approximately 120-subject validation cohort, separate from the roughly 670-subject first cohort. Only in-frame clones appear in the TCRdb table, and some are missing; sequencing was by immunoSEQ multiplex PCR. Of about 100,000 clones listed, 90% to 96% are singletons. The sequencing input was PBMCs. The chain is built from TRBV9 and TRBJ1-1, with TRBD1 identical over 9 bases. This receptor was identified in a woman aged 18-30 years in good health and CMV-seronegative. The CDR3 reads CASSAGTGTKAFF. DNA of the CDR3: TGTGCCAGCAGCGCCGGGACAGGGACCAAAGCTTTCTTT.